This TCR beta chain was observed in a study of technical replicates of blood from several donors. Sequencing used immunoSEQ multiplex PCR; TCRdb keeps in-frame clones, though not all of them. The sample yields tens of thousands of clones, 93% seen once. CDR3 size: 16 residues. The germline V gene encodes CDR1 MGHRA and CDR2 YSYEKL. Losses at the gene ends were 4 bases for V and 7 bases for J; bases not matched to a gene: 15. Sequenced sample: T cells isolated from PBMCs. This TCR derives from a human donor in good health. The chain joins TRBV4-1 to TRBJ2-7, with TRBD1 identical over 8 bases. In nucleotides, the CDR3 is TGCGCCAGCAGCCGAGCTGGGACAGGTGCTACGTTGGAGCAGTACTTC. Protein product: CASSRAGTGATLEQYF.